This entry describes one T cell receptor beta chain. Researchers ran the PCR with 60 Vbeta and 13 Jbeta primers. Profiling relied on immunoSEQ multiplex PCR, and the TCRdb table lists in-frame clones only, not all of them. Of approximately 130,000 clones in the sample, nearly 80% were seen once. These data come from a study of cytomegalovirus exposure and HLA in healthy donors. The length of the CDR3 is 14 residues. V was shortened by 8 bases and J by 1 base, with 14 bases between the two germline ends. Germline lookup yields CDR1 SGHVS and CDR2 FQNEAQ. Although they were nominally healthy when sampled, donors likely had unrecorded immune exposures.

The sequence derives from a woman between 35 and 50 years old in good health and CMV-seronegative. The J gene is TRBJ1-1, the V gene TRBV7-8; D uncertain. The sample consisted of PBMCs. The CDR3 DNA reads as TGTGCCAGCCGATTCAGCGCCGGGAACACTGAAGCTTTCTTT. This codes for CASRFSAGNTEAFF. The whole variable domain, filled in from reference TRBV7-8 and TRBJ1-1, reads GAGVSQSPRYKVAKRGQDVALRCDPISGHVSLFWYQQALGQGPEFLTYFQNEAQLDKSGLPSDRFFAERPEGSVSTLKIQRTQQEDSAVYLCASRFSAGNTEAFFGQGTRLTVV.